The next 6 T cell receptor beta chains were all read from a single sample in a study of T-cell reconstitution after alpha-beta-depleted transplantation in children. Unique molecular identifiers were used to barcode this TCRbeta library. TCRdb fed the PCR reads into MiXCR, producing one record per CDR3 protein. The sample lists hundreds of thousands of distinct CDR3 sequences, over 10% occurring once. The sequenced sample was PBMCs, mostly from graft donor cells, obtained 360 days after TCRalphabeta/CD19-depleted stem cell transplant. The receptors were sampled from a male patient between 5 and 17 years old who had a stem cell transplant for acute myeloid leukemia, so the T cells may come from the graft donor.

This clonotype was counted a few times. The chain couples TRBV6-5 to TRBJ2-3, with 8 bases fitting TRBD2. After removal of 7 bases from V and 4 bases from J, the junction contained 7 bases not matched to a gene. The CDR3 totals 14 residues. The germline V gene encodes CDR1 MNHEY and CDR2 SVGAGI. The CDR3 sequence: CASTSLAGSDTQYF. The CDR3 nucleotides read TGTGCCAGCACTTCCCTAGCGGGCTCAGATACGCAGTATTTT.

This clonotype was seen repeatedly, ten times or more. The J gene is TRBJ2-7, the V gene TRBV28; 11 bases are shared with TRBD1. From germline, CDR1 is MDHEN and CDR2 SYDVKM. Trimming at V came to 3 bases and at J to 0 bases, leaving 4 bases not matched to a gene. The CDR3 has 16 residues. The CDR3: CASSLAGTGGSYEQYF. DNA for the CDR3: TGTGCCAGCAGTTTGGCTGGGACAGGGGGCTCCTACGAGCAGTACTTC.

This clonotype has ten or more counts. The CDR3 loop is CASSYSVQGAGNTIYF. CDR3 nucleotide sequence: TGTGCCAGCAGTTACTCGGTGCAGGGGGCGGGAAACACCATATATTTT. This chain joins TRBV6-5 and TRBJ1-3; 8 bases agree with TRBD1. The V gene's germline CDR1 is MNHEY and CDR2 SVGAGI. CDR3 length: 16 amino acids. V was pared by 0 bases and J by 4 bases, with 5 bases of the junction left unmatched.

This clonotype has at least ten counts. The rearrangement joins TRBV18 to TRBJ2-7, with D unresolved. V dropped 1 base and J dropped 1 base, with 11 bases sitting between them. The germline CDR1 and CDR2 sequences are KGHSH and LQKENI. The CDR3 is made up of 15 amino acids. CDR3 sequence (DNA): TGTGCCAGCTCACCACTGTCGGGCAGATCCTACGAGCAGTACTTC. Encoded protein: CASSPLSGRSYEQYF. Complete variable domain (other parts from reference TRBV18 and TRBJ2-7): NAGVMQNPRHLVRRRGQEARLRCSPMKGHSHVYWYRQLPEEGLKFMVYLQKENIIDESGMPKERFSAEFPKEGPSILRIQQVVRGDSAAYFCASSPLSGRSYEQYFGPGTRLTVT.

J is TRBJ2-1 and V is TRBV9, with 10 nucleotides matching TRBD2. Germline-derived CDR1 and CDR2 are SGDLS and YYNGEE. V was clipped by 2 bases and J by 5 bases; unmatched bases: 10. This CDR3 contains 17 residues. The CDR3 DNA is TGTGCCAGCAGCGTCTCGCCGGGACTAGCGTATAACAATGAGCAGTTCTTC. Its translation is CASSVSPGLAYNNEQFF.

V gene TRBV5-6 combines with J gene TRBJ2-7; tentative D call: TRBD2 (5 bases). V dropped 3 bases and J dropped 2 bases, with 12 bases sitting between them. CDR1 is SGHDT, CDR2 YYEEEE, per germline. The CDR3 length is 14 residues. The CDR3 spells CASSSERLTYEQYF. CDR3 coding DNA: TGTGCCAGCAGCTCGGAGCGGTTAACCTACGAGCAGTACTTC.